Shown below are 4 T cell receptor beta chains from a single sample sequenced in a study of T-cell memory formation after mild COVID-19. TCRdb reprocessed the 5' RACE reads with MiXCR, giving one entry per CDR3 protein. The data contain hundreds of thousands of distinct CDR3 sequences, approximately 27% of them singletons. Source material: PBMCs or a T cell subset sorted from them (not recorded which). All receptors derive from an adult woman who had mild COVID-19 (a few samples of this study predate the infection). Cell type and time point are not known.

There are many counts of this clonotype. The chain is built from TRBV20-1 and TRBJ2-6; D perhaps matches TRBD1 (5 bases). Germline V lookup: CDR1 DFQATT, CDR2 SNEGSKA (reference sequence). There are 15 residues in the CDR3. The ends were cut back, 5 bases at V and 0 bases at J, with 11 bases in the middle. CDR3 bases: TGCAGTGCTTCTCCAGGGATCTCTGGGGCCAACGTCCTGACTTTC. Translation gives CSASPGISGANVLTF.

The V call is TRBV5-5, the J call TRBJ2-5; weak D call: TRBD2 (5 bases). The V and J ends lost 0 bases and 9 bases respectively, with 21 bases between them. CDR1 and CDR2 (germline): SGHKS, YYEKEE (reference sequence). The CDR3 runs to 16 residues. CDR3 in amino acids: CASSLASGGPQEAQYF. Here the CDR3 DNA reads TGTGCCAGCAGCTTGGCTTCAGGTGGACCTCAGGAGGCCCAGTACTTC.

This clonotype appeared a few times. The chain joins TRBV12-5 to TRBJ2-1; no firm D call. Per germline, CDR1 LGHNT and CDR2 FRNRAP. CDR3 length equals 13 residues. Trimming pared 6 bases from V and 9 bases from J, leaving 15 bases between. DNA of the CDR3: TGTGCTAGTGGGTCAATAGGTCGAATTGAGCAGTTCTTC. Its protein is CASGSIGRIEQFF.

This clonotype was counted between two and nine times. The V and J genes are TRBV12-3 or TRBV12-4 and TRBJ2-3; 11 positions agree with TRBD2. V trimming: 6 bases; J trimming: 7 bases; junction bases outside the gene matches: 15. This CDR3 spans 17 amino acids. Here the CDR3 DNA reads TGTGCCAGCAGATCTATAGCGGGAGGGTTTCGCACGAATACGCAGTATTTT. This gives the protein CASRSIAGGFRTNTQYF.